This T cell receptor beta chain was sequenced for a study of immune reconstitution after stem cell transplant in scleroderma. Each CDR3 protein gets one entry after TCRdb re-called the RT-PCR reads with MiXCR. The repertoire holds about 690 distinct CDR3 sequences, with around 7.7% as singletons. This clonotype ranks as large. This sample was taken before or after autologous hematopoietic stem cell transplantation (not recorded which). The receptor was isolated from a male donor with systemic sclerosis.

The CDR3 reads CASSRPEEREDQETQYF. The CDR3, as DNA: TGTGCCAGCAGTCGCCCTGAGGAGCGGGAGGACCAAGAGACCCAGTACTTC. The V call is TRBV6-2 or TRBV6-3, the J call TRBJ2-5; 9 nucleotides match TRBD2. The CDR3 has 17 amino acids. Germline CDR1 is MNHEY and CDR2 is SVGEGT. V lost 5 bases, J lost 0 bases, and 10 bases stayed unmatched.